The entry below gives a single T cell receptor (beta chain) sequence along with its context. This sample stems from a study of cytomegalovirus exposure and HLA in healthy donors. In the PCR, 60 Vbeta and 13 Jbeta primers were used. TCRdb's table, derived via immunoSEQ multiplex PCR, lists solely in-frame clones and lacks some. The sample consists of 120,000 or so clones, roughly 9% of them appearing once. The source material was PBMCs. The source of this sequence is a woman between 40 and 50 years old in good health and CMV-seropositive.

Here the CDR3 DNA reads TGTGCCAGTAGTATGGGGACAGGGGTGGGCAATCAGCCCCAGCATTTT. It translates to CASSMGTGVGNQPQHF. The genes are TRBV19 and TRBJ1-5; 10 bases align to TRBD1. V lost 3 bases and J lost 2; bases outside the gene matches: 4. The CDR3 loop spans 16 amino acids. Germline CDR1 reads LNHDA; CDR2 reads SQIVND (reference sequence).